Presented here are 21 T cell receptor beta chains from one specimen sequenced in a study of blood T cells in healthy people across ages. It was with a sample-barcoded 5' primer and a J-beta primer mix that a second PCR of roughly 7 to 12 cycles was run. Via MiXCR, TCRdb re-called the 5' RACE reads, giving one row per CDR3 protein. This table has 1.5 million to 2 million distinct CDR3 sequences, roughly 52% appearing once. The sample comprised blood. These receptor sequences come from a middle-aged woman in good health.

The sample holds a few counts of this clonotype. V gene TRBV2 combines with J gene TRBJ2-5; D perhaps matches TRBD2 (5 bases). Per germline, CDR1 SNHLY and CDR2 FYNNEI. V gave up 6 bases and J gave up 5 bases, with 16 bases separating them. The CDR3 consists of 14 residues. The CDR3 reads CASRGTVGVETQYF. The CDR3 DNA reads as TGTGCCAGCAGGGGCACCGTCGGGGTGGAGACCCAGTACTTC. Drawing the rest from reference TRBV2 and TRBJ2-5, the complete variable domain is EPEVTQTPSHQVTQMGQEVILRCVPISNHLYFYWYRQILGQKVEFLVSFYNNEISEKSEIFDDQFSVERPDGSNFTLKIRSTKLEDSAMYFCASRGTVGVETQYFGPGTRLLVL.

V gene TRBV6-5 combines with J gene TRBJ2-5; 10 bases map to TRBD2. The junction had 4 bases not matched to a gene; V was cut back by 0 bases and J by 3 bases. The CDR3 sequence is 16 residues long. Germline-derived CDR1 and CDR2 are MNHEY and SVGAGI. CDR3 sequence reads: CASSYSFSGGEETQYF. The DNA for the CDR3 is TGTGCCAGCAGTTACTCGTTCAGCGGGGGGGAAGAGACCCAGTACTTC.

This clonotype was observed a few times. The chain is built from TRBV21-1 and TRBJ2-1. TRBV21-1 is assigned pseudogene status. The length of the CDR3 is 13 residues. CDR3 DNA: TGTGCCAGCAGCAAAAGACGGTACAATGAGCAGTTCTTC. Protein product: CASSKRRYNEQFF.

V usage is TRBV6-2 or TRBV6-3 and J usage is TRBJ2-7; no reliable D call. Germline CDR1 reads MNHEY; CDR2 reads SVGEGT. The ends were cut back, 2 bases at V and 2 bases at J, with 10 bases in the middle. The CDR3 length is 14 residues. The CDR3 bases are TGTGCCAGCAGTTACACCAGGCAAACCTACGAGCAGTACTTC. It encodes CASSYTRQTYEQYF.

In DNA form, the CDR3 reads TGTGCCAGCAGCTTAGGCCCAGGGGTTACCTACAATGAGCAGTTCTTC. Its protein is CASSLGPGVTYNEQFF. The chain links TRBV7-6 to TRBJ2-1; maybe TRBD1 (6 bases). The CDR3 spans 16 residues. Trimming left V 1 base short and J 2 bases short, with 12 bases between. Per the germline V gene, CDR1 is SGHVS and CDR2 is FNYEAQ.

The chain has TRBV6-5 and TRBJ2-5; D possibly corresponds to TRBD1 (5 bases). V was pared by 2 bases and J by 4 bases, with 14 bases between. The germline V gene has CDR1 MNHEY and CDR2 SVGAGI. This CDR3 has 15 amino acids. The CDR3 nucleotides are TGTGCCAGCAGTTACGGTGGGGCCCCGGGAGAGACCCAGTACTTC. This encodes CASSYGGAPGETQYF.

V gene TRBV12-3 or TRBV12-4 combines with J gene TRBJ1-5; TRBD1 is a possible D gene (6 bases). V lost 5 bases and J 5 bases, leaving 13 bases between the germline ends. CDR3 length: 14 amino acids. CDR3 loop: CASSPQDSHQPQHF. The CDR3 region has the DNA TGTGCCAGCAGTCCCCAGGACAGTCATCAGCCCCAGCATTTT.

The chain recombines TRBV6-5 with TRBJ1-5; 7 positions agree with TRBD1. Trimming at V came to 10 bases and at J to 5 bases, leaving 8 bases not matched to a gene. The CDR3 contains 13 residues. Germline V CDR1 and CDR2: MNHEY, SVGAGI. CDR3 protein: CATRDREHQPQHF. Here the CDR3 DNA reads TGTGCCACCCGAGACAGGGAACATCAGCCCCAGCATTTT.

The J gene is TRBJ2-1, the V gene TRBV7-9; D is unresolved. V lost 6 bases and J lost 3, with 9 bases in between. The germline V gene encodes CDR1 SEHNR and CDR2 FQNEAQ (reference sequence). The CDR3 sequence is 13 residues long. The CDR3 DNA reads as TGTGCCAGCAGGAGCCCCTTCTACAATGAGCAGTTCTTC. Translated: CASRSPFYNEQFF.

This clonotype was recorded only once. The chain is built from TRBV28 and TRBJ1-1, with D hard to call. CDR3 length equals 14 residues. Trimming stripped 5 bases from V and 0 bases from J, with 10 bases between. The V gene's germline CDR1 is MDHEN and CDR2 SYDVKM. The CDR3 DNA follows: TGTGCCAGCAGTAACGGAGCCTTGAACACTGAAGCTTTCTTT. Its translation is CASSNGALNTEAFF.

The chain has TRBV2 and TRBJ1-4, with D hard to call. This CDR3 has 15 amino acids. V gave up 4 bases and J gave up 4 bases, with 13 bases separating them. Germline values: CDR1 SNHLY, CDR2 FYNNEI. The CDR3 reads CASSVVPASNEKLFF. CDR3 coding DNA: TGTGCCAGCAGTGTTGTACCAGCCAGTAATGAAAAACTGTTTTTT.

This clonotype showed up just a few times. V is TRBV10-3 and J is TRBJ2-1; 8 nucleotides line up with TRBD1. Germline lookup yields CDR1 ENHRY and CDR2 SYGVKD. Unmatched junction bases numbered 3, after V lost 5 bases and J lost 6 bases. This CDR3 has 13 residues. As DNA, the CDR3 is TGTGCCATCAGTTCACAGGGGGTCAATGAGCAGTTCTTC. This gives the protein CAISSQGVNEQFF.

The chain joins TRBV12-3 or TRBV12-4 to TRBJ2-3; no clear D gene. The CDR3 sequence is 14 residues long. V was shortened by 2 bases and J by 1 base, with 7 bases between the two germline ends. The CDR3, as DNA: TGTGCCAGCAGTTTATCCAAGGGCACAGATACGCAGTATTTT. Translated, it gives CASSLSKGTDTQYF.

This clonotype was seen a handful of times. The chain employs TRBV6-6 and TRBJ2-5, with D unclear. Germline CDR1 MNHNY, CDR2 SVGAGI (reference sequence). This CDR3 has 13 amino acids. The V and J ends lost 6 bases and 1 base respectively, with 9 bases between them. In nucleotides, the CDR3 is TGTGCCAGCAGACCGGTGGGCCAAGAGACCCAGTACTTC. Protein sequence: CASRPVGQETQYF.

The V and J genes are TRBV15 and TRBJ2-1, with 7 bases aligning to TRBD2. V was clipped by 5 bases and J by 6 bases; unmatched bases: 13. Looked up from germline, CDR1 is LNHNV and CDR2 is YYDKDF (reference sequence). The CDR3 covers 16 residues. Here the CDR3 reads CATSGLSGGVGNEQFF. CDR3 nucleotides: TGTGCCACCAGCGGGTTATCGGGGGGAGTGGGCAATGAGCAGTTCTTC.

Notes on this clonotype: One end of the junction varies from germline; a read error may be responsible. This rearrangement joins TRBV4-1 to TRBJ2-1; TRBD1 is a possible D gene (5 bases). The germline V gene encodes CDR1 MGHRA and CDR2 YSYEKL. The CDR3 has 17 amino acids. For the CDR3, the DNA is TGCGCCAGCAGCCAAGATCTGACAGTCTCGATCGTACCTGAGCTGTTCTTC. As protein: CASSQDLTVSIVPELFF.

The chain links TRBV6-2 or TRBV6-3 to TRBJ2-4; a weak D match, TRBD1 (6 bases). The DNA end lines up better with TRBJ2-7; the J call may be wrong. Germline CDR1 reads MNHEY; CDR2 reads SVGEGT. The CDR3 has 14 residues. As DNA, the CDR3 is TGTGCCAGCAGTTACCTCGACAGGTACTACGAGCAGTACTTC. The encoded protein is CASSYLDRYYEQYF.

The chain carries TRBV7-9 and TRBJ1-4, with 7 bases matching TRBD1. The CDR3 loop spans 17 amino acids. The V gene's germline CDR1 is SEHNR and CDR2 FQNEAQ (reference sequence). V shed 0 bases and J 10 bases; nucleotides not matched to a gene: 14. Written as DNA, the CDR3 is TGTGCCAGCAGCTTAGCCGCCAGGGGAGGGGGCGGCGTAAAACTGTTTTTT. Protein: CASSLAARGGGGVKLFF.

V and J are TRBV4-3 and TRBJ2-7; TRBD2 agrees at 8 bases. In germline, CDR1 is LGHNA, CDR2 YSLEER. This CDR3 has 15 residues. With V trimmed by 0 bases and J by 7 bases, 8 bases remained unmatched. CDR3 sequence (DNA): TGCGCCAGCAGCCAAGACGGGGGGGCCGTTGATGAGCAGTACTTC. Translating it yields CASSQDGGAVDEQYF.

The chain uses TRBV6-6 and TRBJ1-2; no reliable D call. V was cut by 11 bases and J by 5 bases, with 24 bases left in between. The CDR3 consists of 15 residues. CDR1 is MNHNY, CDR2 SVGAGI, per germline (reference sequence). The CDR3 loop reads CAALTPIQDLYGYTF. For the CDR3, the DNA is TGTGCCGCCCTGACACCAATTCAAGACCTTTATGGCTACACCTTC.

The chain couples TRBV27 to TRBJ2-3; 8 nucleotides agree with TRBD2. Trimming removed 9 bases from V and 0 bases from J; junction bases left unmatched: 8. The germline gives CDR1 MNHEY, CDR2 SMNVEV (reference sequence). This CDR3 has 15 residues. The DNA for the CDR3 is TGTGCCAGTTCCTGGGCGGGGGGAAGCACAGATACGCAGTATTTT. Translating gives CASSWAGGSTDTQYF.